The clone carrying this TCR beta chain occurred many times. This entry is derived from a study of human T cells and chemical hapten exposure. TCRdb called the RACE reads again in MiXCR, with one record for every CDR3 protein. The sample records approximately 340,000 distinct CDR3 sequences, roughly 6.9% being singletons. As for time point: patch test 1, 2 weeks after DPC sensitization. Stated treatment: therapeutic diphenylcyclopropenone sensitization with weekly scalp DPC. V dropped 2 bases and J dropped 2 bases, with 7 bases sitting between them. Germline assignment: CDR1 MNHNY and CDR2 SVGAGI (reference sequence). The CDR3 spans 15 residues.

Sequencing used whole blood, obtained in connection with sensitization to the hapten diphenylcyclopropenone (DPC). The clonotype originates from a woman younger than 30 with alopecia areata. Some clones in this sample may be carry-over from other donors' samples. The chain uses TRBV6-6 and TRBJ2-6; D gene ambiguous. The CDR3 protein is CASSYRAAGANVLTF. In DNA, the CDR3 is TGTGCCAGCAGTTACCGAGCTGCTGGGGCCAACGTCCTGACTTTC.